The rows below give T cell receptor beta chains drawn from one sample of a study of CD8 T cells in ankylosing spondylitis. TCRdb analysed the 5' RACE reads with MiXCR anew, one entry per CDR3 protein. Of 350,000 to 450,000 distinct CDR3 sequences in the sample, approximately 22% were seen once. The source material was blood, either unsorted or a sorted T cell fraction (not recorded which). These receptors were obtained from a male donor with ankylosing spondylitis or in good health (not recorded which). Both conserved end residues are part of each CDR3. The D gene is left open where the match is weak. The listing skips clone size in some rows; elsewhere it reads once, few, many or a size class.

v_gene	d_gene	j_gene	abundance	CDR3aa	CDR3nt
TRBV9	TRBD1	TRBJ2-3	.	CASSVLLPTWDRSQDTQYF	TGTGCCAGCAGCGTCCTCCTCCCGACTTGGGACAGGTCGCAAGATACGCAGTATTTT
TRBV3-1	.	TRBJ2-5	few	CASSQDLGRETQYF	TGTGCCAGCAGCCAAGATCTGGGGCGTGAGACCCAGTACTTC
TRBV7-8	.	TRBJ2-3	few	CASSVWTTDTQYF	TGTGCCAGCAGCGTGTGGACTACCGATACGCAGTATTTT
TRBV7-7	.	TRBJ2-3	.	CASSPSLGTDTQYF	TGTGCTAGCAGCCCTAGCTTGGGCACAGATACGCAGTATTTT
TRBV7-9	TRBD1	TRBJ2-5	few	CASSIDRGQETQYF	TGTGCCAGCAGCATCGACAGGGGACAAGAGACCCAGTACTTC
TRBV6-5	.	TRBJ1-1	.	CASSYSPDRQNTEAFF	TGTGCCAGCAGTTACTCCCCGGACAGACAGAACACTGAAGCTTTCTTT
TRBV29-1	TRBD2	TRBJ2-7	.	CSAGGGYEQYF	TGCAGCGCGGGGGGGGGATACGAGCAGTACTTC
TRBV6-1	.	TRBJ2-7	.	CASSFYPRGVREQYF	TGTGCCAGCAGCTTCTATCCTCGAGGGGTGAGGGAGCAGTACTTC
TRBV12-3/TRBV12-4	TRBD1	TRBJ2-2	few	CASILRGTGVTGELFF	TGTGCCAGCATCCTCAGAGGGACAGGTGTCACCGGGGAGCTGTTTTTT
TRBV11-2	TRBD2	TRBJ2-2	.	CASSLGSGANTGELFF	TGTGCCAGCAGCTTAGGAAGCGGGGCGAACACCGGGGAGCTGTTTTTT
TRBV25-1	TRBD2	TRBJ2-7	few	CASIPTGGRDYEQYF	TGTGCCAGCATCCCAACCGGGGGGAGGGACTACGAGCAGTACTTC
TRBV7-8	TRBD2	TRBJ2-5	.	CASRLGLAGPWGETQYF	TGTGCCAGCAGGCTGGGGCTAGCGGGGCCCTGGGGAGAGACCCAGTACTTC
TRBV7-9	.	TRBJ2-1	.	CASSPWRHNEQFF	TGTGCCAGCAGCCCCTGGAGACACAATGAGCAGTTCTTC
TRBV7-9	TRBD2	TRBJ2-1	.	CASGPRAAGGPNEQFF	TGTGCCAGCGGCCCCCGGGCAGCGGGGGGCCCCAATGAGCAGTTCTTC
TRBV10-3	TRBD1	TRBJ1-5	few	CAGGQGSNQPQHF	TGTGCCGGCGGACAGGGGAGCAATCAGCCCCAGCATTTT
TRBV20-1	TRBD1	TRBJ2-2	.	CSAEPSGTVNGELFF	TGCAGTGCCGAACCCTCAGGGACAGTCAACGGGGAGCTGTTTTTT
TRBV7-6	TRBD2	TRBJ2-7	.	CASSLGEGGVREQYF	TGTGCCAGCAGCTTAGGGGAGGGAGGAGTGCGGGAGCAGTACTTC
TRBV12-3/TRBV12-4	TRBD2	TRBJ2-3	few	CASSFKRGVKAGGLADTQYF	TGTGCCAGCAGTTTTAAAAGGGGCGTAAAAGCGGGGGGGCTCGCAGATACGCAGTATTTT
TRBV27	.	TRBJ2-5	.	CASSERGGTQYF	TGTGCCAGCAGCGAACGAGGGGGGACCCAGTACTTC
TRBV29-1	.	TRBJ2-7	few	CSVEVQAYEQYF	TGCAGCGTTGAAGTCCAGGCCTACGAGCAGTACTTC
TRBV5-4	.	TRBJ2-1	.	CASNQGTGEQFF	TGTGCCAGCAACCAAGGCACGGGTGAGCAGTTCTTC
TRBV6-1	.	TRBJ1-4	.	CASSEDAGGSTNEKLFF	TGTGCCAGCAGTGAAGACGCGGGGGGATCAACTAATGAAAAACTGTTTTTT
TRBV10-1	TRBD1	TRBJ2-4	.	CASSERAGGNIQYF	TGCGCCAGCAGTGAACGGGCAGGGGGAAACATTCAGTACTTC
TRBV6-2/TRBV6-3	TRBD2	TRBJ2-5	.	CASSYPDLGTSGIQETQYF	TGTGCCAGCAGTTACCCGGACCTTGGGACTAGCGGGATCCAAGAGACCCAGTACTTC
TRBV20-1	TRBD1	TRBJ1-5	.	CSSSGGVFQPQHF	TGCAGCAGCTCAGGGGGCGTTTTTCAGCCCCAGCATTTT
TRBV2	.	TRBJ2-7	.	CASSEGSDRDYEQYF	TGTGCCAGCAGTGAGGGGTCGGACAGAGACTACGAGCAGTACTTC
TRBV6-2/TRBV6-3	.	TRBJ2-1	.	CASRRDVYNEQFF	TGTGCCAGCAGGCGGGACGTCTACAATGAGCAGTTCTTC
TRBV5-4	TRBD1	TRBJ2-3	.	CASSLQGARTDTQYF	TGTGCCAGCAGCCTGCAGGGGGCGCGGACAGATACGCAGTATTTT
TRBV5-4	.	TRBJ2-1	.	CASSPPGTNEQFF	TGTGCCAGCAGCCCCCCCGGGACTAATGAGCAGTTCTTC
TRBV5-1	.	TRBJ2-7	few	CASSLDSSPYEQYF	TGCGCCAGCAGCTTGGACAGTTCCCCCTACGAGCAGTACTTC
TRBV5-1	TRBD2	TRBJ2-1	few	CASSLGPLAGPYNEQFF	TGCGCCAGCAGCTTAGGCCCTCTAGCGGGGCCCTACAATGAGCAGTTCTTC
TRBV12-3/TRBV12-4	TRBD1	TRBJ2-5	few	CASSDDRGLATQYF	TGTGCCAGCAGTGACGACAGGGGTTTGGCGACCCAGTACTTC
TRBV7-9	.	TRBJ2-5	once	CASNPGLSFQETQYF	TGTGCCAGCAACCCGGGACTCTCTTTTCAAGAGACCCAGTACTTC
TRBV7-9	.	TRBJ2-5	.	CASSLIGRSSFQETQYF	TGTGCCAGCAGCTTAATTGGGCGGAGCAGCTTCCAAGAGACCCAGTACTTC
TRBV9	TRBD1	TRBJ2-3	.	CASSAPTQGPSTDTQYF	TGTGCCAGCAGCGCCCCCACACAGGGGCCTAGCACAGATACGCAGTATTTT
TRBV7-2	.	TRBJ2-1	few	CASSLFSGEQFF	TGTGCCAGCAGCTTATTCTCGGGTGAGCAGTTCTTC
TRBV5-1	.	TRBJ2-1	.	CASSLRAGPGNEQFF	TGCGCCAGCAGCTTGAGGGCAGGGCCGGGCAATGAGCAGTTCTTC
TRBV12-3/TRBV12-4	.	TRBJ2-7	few	CASSPTDSAYEQYF	TGTGCCAGCAGTCCAACTGACTCGGCCTACGAGCAGTACTTC
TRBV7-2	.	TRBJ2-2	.	CASSPFVGDTGELFF	TGTGCCAGCAGCCCTTTTGTGGGGGATACCGGGGAGCTGTTTTTT
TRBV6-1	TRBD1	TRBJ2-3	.	CASKEGGEGRTDTQYF	TGTGCCAGCAAGGAAGGGGGCGAGGGGAGAACAGATACGCAGTATTTT
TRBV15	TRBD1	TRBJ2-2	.	CATSPDRGNTGELFF	TGTGCCACCAGCCCAGACAGGGGTAACACCGGGGAGCTGTTTTTT
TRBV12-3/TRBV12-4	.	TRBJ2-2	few	CASSPPRGELFF	TGTGCCAGCAGCCCCCCGCGCGGGGAGCTGTTTTTT
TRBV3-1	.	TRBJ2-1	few	CASSQAGLSSYNEQFF	TGTGCCAGCAGCCAAGCGGGCTTAAGCTCCTACAATGAGCAGTTCTTC
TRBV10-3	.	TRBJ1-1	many	CAIKAGTDFGATEAFF	TGTGCCATCAAAGCCGGGACCGATTTTGGTGCCACTGAAGCTTTCTTT
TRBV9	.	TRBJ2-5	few	CASSPGGEGTQYF	TGTGCCAGCAGCCCCGGGGGAGAAGGGACCCAGTACTTC
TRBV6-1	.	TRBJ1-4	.	CASSIGPAPNEKLFF	TGTGCCAGCAGTATCGGGCCAGCTCCTAATGAAAAACTGTTTTTT
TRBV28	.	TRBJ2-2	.	CASRPDRETGELFF	TGTGCCAGCAGACCGGACAGAGAGACCGGGGAGCTGTTTTTT
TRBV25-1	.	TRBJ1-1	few	CASSEGENTEAFF	TGTGCCAGCAGTGAGGGCGAGAACACTGAAGCTTTCTTT
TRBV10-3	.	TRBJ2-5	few	CAISGGRQETQYF	TGTGCCATCAGTGGGGGTCGGCAAGAGACCCAGTACTTC
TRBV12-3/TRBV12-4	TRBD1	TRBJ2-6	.	CASSLGRGQYSGANVLTF	TGTGCCAGCAGTTTAGGCAGGGGGCAATACTCTGGGGCCAACGTCCTGACTTTC
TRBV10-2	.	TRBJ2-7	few	CASSGSGPGEQYF	TGCGCCAGCAGTGGTTCCGGGCCGGGAGAGCAGTACTTC
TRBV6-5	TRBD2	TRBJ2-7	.	CASSYQAGGSYEQYF	TGTGCCAGCAGTTACCAGGCGGGGGGGTCCTACGAGCAGTACTTC
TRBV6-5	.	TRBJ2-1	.	CASKFFDEQFF	TGTGCCAGCAAATTTTTCGATGAGCAGTTCTTC
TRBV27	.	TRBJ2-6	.	CASSPRLPGANVLTF	TGTGCCAGCAGTCCACGGCTGCCTGGGGCCAACGTCCTGACTTTC
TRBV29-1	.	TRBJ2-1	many	CSVDRTDYNEQFF	TGCAGCGTTGATAGGACAGACTACAATGAGCAGTTCTTC